This TCR beta chain is drawn from a study of T-cell reconstitution after alpha-beta-depleted transplantation in children. Study-wide findings and caveats: T-cell counts and diversity were attributed mostly to newly produced T cells one year after transplant. Expanded clones from the graft, numbering several hundred, reportedly supplied alpha-beta T cells about two months after transplant.

Preparation of the TCRbeta library used unique molecular identifiers. TCRdb re-analysed the PCR reads in MiXCR, keeping a single row per CDR3 protein. The sample has about 900,000 distinct CDR3 sequences; about 29% are singletons. Details on this clonotype: Its target is unknown.

This receptor was obtained from a boy in the first two years of life who had a stem cell transplant for SCID, so the T cells may come from the graft donor. The sequencing here drew on PBMCs, mostly from graft donor cells, taken 360 days after TCRalphabeta/CD19-depleted stem cell transplant.

The chain's CDR3 is CASSSFPGLAGGFSYEQYF. CDR3 nucleotide sequence: TGTGCCAGCAGTTCATTCCCGGGACTAGCGGGGGGCTTTTCCTACGAGCAGTACTTC. This chain uses TRBV4-2 with TRBJ2-7, with 15 bases aligning to TRBD2. The germline gives CDR1 LGHNA, CDR2 YNFKEQ. CDR3 length: 19 amino acids. Trimming removed 6 bases from V and 1 base from J; junction bases left unmatched: 13.